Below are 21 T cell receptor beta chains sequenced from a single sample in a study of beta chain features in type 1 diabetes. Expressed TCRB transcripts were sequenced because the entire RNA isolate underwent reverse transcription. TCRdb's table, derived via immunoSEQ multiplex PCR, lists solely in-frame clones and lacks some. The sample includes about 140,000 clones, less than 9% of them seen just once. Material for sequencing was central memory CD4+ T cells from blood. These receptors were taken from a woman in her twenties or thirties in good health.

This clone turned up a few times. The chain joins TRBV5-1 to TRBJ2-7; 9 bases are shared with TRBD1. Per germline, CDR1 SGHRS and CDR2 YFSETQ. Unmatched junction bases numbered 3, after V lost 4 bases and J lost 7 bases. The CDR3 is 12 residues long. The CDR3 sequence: CASSRQGGEQYF. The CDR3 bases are TGCGCCAGCAGCCGACAGGGGGGAGAGCAGTACTTC.

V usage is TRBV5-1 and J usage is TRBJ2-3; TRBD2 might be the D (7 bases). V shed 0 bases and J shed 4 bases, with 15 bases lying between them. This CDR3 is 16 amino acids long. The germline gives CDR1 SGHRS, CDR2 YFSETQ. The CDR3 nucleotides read TGCGCCAGCAGCTTGGAGGGGGAGGGCCTTGCAGATACGCAGTATTTT. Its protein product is CASSLEGEGLADTQYF.

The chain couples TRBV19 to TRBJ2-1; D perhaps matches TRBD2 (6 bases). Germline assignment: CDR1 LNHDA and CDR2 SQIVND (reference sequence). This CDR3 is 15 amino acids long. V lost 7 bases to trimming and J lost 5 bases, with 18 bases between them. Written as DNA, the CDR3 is TGTGCCAGTACTAGGGAGGCCAACTTCGACAATGAGCAGTTCTTC. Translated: CASTREANFDNEQFF.

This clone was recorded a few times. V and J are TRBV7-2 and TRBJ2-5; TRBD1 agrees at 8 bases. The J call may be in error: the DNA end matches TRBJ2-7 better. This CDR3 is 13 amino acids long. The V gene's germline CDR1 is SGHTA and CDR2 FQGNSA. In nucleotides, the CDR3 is TGTGCCAGCAGCCGACCAGGGGGCCACGAGCAGTACTTC. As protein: CASSRPGGHEQYF.

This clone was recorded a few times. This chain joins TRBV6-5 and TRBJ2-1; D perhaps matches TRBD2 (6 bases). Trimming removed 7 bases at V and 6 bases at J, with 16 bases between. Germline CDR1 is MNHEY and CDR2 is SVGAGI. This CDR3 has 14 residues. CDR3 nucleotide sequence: TGTGCCAGCACCCCCTCGGGAGCCTCCAATGAGCAGTTCTTC. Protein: CASTPSGASNEQFF.

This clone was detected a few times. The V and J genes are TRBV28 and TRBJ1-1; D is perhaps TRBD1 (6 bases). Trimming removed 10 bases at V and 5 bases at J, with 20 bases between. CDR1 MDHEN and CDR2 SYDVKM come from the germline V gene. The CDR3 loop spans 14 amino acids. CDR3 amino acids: CATLKGGVWTEAFF. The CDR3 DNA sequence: TGTGCCACCCTTAAAGGGGGGGTATGGACTGAAGCTTTCTTT.

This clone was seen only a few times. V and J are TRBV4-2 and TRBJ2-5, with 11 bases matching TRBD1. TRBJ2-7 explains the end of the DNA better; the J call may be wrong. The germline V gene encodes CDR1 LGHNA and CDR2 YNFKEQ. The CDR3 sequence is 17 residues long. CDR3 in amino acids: CASSQSQAGTGGYEQYF. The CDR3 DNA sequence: TGTGCCAGCAGCCAATCCCAGGCCGGGACAGGGGGGTACGAGCAGTACTTC.

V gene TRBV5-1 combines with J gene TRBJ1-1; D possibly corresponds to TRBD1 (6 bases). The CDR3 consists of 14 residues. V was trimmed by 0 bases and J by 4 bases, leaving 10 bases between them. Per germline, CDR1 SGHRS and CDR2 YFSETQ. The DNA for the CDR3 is TGCGCCAGCAGCTTGGCTGGGGGCGGCACTGAAGCTTTCTTT. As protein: CASSLAGGGTEAFF.

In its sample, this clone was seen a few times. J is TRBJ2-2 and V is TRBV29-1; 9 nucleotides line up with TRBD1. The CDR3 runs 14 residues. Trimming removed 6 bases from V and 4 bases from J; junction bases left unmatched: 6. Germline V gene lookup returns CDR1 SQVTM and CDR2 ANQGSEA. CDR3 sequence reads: CSVGTGGGTGELFF. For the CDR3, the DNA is TGCAGCGTGGGTACAGGGGGCGGCACCGGGGAGCTGTTTTTT.

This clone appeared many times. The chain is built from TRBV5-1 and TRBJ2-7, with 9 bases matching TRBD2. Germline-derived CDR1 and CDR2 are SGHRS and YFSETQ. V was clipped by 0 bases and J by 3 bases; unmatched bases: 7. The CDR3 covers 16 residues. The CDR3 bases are TGCGCCAGCAGCTTGGGGAGACTAGCGGCAGACTACGAGCAGTACTTC. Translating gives CASSLGRLAADYEQYF.

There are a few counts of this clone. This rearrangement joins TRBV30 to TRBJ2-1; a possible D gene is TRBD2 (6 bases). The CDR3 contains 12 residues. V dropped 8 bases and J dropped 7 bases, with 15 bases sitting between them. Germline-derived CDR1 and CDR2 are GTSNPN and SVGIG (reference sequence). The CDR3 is CALGTAWNEQFF. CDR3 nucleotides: TGTGCCCTGGGGACTGCGTGGAATGAGCAGTTCTTC.

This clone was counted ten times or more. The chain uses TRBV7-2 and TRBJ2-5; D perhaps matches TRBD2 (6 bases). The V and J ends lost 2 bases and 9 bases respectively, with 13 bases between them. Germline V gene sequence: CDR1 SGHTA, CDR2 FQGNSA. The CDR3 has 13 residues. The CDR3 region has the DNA TGTGCCAGCAGCTTAAATCTGGGGGAGGCCCAGTACTTC. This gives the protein CASSLNLGEAQYF.

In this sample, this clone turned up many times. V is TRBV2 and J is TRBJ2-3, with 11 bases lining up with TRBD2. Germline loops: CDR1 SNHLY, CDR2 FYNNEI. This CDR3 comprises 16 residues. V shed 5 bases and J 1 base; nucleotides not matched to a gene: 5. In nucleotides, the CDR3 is TGTGCCAGCAGTCTCCTAGCGGGAGGAGGCACAGATACGCAGTATTTT. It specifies CASSLLAGGGTDTQYF.

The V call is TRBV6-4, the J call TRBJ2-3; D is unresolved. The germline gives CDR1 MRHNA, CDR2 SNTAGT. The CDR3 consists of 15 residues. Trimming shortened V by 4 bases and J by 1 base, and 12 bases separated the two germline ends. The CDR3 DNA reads TGTGCCAGCAGTGCCTCCCTTGGAGGCACAGATACGCAGTATTTT. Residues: CASSASLGGTDTQYF.

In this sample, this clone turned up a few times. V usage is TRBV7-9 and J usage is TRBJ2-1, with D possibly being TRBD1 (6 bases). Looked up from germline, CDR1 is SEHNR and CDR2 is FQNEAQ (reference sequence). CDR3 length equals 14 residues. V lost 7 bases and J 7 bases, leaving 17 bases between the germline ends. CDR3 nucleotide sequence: TGTGCCAGCATCGTGGCAGGGGTAAGGAATGAGCAGTTCTTC. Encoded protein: CASIVAGVRNEQFF.

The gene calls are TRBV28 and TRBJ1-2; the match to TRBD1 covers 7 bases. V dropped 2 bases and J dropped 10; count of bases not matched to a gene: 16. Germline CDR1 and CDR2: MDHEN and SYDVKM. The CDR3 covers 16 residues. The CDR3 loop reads CASSLIGQATREDYTF. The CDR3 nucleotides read TGTGCCAGCAGTTTAATTGGACAGGCAACACGGGAAGACTACACCTTC.

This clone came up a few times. CDR3 DNA sequence: TGTGCCACGGGAGCCGGGACTAGGGCAAGAGAGACCCAGTACTTC. Encoded protein: CATGAGTRARETQYF. This chain joins TRBV2 and TRBJ2-5; 8 nucleotides match TRBD2. V shed 10 bases and J 4 bases; nucleotides not matched to a gene: 14. The CDR3 is 15 residues long. CDR1 and CDR2 from the germline V gene are SNHLY and FYNNEI.

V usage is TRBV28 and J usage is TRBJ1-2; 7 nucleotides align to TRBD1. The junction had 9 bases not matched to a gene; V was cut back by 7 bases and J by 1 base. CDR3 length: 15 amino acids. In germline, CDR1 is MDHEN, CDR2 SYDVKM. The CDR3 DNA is TGTGCCAGCACCCATGGGGGGACAGTTAACTATGGCTACACCTTC. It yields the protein CASTHGGTVNYGYTF.

CDR3 sequence (DNA): TGTGCCTGGAGCCGGACTAGCACAGATACGCAGTATTTT. It specifies CAWSRTSTDTQYF. The chain combines TRBV30 with TRBJ2-3; tentatively, D is TRBD2 (5 bases). Trimming cost V 3 bases and J 0 bases, with 7 bases left between them. From germline, CDR1 is GTSNPN and CDR2 SVGIG (reference sequence). The CDR3 is 13 residues long.

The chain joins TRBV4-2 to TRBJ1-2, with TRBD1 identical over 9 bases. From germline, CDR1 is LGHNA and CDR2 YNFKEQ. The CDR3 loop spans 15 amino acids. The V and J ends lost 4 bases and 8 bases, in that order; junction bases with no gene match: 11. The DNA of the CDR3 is TGTGCCAGCAGCCTAGAAACAGGGGGCGGAAACGGCTACACCTTC. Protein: CASSLETGGGNGYTF.

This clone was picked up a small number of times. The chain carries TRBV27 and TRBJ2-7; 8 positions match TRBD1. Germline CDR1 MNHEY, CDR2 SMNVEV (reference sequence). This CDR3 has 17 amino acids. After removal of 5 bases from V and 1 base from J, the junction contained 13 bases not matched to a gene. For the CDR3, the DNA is TGTGCCAGCAGTCCTTTTTTAGGGACAGGCGGATCCTACGAGCAGTACTTC. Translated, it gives CASSPFLGTGGSYEQYF.